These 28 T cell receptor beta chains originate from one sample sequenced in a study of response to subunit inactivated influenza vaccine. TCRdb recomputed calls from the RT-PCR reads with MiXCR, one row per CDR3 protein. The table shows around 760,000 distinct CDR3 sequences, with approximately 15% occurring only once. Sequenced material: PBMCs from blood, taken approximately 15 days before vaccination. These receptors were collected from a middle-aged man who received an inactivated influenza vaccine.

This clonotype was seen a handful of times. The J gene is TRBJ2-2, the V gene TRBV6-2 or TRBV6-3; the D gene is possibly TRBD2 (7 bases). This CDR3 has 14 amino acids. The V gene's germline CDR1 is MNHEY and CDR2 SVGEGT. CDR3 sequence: CFSEWGGASGELFF. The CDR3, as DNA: TGTTTCAGCGAGTGGGGGGGCGCGTCCGGGGAGCTGTTTTTT.

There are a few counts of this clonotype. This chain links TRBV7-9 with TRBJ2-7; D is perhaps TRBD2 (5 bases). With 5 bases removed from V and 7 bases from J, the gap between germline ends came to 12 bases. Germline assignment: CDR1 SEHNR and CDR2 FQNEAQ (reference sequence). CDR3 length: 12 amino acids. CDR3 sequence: CASSHLRGEQYF. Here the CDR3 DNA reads TGTGCCAGCAGCCACCTGCGCGGGGAGCAGTACTTC.

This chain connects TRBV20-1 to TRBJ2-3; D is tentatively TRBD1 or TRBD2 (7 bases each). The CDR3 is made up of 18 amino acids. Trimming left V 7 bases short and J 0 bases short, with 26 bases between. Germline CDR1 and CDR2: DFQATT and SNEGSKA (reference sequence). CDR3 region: CSVRAIKLQGGSTDTQYF. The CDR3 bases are TGCAGTGTTCGCGCCATAAAACTGCAGGGGGGGAGCACAGATACGCAGTATTTT.

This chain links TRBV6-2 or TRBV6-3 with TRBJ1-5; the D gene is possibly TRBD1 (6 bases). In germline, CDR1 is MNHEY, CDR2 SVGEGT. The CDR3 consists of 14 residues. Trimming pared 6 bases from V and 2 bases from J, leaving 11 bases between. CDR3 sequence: CASRENRGNQPQHF. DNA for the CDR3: TGTGCCAGCAGGGAAAACAGGGGCAATCAGCCCCAGCATTTT.

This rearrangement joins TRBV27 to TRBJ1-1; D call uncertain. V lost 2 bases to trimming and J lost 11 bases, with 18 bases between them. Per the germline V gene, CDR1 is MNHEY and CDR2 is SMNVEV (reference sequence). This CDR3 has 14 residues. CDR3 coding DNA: TGTGCCAGCAGTTTAGAGGGAGACGTCCTTCGTGCTTTCTTT. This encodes CASSLEGDVLRAFF.

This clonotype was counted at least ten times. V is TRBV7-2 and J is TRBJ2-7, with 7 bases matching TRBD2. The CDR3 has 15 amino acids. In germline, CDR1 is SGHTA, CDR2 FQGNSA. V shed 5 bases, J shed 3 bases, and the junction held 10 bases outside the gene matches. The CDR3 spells CASSAQYGRNYEQYF. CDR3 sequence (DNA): TGTGCCAGCAGCGCCCAGTACGGGAGGAACTACGAGCAGTACTTC. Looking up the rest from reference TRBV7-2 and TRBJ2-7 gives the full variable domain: GAGVSQSPSNKVTEKGKDVELRCDPISGHTALYWYRQSLGQGLEFLIYFQGNSAPDKSGLPSDRFSAERTGGSVSTLTIQRTQQEDSAVYLCASSAQYGRNYEQYFGPGTRLTVT.

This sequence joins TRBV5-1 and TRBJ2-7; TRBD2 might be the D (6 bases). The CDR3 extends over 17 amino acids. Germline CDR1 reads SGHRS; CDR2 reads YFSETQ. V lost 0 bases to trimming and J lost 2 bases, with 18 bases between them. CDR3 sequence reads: CASSLGPARDFTYEQYF. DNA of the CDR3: TGCGCCAGCAGCTTGGGACCGGCTAGGGACTTCACCTACGAGCAGTACTTC.

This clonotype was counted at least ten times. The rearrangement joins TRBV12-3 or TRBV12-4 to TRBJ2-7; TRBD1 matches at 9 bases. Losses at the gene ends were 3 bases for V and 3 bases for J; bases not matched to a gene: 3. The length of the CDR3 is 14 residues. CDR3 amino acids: CASSFGDRDYEQYF. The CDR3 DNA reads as TGTGCCAGCAGTTTCGGGGACAGGGACTACGAGCAGTACTTC.

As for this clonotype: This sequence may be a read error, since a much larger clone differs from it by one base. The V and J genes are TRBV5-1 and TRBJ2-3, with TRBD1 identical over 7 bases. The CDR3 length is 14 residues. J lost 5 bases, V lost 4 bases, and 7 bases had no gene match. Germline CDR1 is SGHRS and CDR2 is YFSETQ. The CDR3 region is CASSLKGGKDTQYF. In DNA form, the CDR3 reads TGCGCCAGCAGCCTGAAAGGGGGCAAAGATACGCAGTATTTT.

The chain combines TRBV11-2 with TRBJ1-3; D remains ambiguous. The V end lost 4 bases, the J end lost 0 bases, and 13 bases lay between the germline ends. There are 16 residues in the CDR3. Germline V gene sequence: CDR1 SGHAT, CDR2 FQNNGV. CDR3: CASSWRAESSGNTIYF. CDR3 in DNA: TGTGCCAGCAGCTGGAGAGCGGAGAGCTCTGGAAACACCATATATTTT.

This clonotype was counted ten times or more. DNA of the CDR3: TGTGCCAGCAGCCCTTCCCCTGGAGAGACAGATACGCAGTATTTT. Its protein product is CASSPSPGETDTQYF. The V and J genes are TRBV4-2 and TRBJ2-3; unclear D gene. Looked up from germline, CDR1 is LGHNA and CDR2 is YNFKEQ. The CDR3 spans 15 residues. V was clipped by 4 bases and J by 3 bases, with 14 bases between them.

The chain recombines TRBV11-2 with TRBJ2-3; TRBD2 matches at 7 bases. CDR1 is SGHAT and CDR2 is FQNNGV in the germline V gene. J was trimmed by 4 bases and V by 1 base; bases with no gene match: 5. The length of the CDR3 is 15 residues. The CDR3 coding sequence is TGTGCCAGCAGCTTAGTCGGCGGGAGACCAGATACGCAGTATTTT. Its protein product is CASSLVGGRPDTQYF.

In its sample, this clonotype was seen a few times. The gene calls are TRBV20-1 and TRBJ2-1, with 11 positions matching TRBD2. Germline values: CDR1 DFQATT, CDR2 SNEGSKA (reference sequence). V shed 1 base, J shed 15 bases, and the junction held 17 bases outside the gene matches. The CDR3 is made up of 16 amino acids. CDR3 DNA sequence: TGCAGTGCTAGAGCACCGGGACTAGCGGCCTACAATGAGGCGTTCTTC. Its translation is CSARAPGLAAYNEAFF.

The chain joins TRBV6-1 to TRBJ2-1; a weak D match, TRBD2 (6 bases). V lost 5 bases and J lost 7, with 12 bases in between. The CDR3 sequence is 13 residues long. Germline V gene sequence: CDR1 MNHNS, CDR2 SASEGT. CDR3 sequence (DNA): TGTGCCAGCAGTAAGACTAGACAGAATGAGCAGTTCTTC. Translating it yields CASSKTRQNEQFF.

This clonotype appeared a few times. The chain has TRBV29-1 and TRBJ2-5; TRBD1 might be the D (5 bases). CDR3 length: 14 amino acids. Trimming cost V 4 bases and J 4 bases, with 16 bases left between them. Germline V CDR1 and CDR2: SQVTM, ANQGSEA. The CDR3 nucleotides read TGCAGCGTTGGCGGTACAGGTAGATCAGAGACCCAGTACTTC. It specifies CSVGGTGRSETQYF.

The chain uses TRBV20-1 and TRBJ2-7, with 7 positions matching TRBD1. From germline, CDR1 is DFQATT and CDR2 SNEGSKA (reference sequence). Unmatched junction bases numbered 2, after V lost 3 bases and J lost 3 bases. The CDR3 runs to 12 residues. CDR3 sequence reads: CSARRQGYEQYF. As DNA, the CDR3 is TGCAGTGCTAGGAGACAGGGCTACGAGCAGTACTTC.

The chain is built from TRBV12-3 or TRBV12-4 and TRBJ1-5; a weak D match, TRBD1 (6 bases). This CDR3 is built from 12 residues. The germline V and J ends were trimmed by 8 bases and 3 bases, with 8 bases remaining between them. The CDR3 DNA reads TGTGCCAGCGAGGGGGTCAATCAGCCCCAGCATTTT. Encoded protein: CASEGVNQPQHF.

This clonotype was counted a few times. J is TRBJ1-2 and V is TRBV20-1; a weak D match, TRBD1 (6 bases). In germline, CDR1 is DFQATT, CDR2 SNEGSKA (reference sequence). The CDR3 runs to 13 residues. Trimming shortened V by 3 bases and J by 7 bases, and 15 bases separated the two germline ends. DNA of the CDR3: TGCAGTGCTAGCGTCGGGCCAGGGGTTGGCTACACCTTC. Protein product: CSASVGPGVGYTF.

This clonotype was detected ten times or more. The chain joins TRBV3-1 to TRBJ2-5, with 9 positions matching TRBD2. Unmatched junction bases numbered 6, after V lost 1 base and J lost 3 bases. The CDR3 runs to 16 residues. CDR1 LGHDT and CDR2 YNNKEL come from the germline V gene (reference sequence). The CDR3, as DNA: TGTGCCAGCAGCCAAGGGTCGATAGCGGGAGAAGAGACCCAGTACTTC. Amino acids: CASSQGSIAGEETQYF.

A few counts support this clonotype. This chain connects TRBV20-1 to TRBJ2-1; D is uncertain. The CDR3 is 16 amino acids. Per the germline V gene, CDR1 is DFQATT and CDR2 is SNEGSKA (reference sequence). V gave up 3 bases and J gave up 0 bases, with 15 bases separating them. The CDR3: CSASISTSSSYNEQFF. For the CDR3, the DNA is TGCAGTGCTAGCATATCGACTTCCAGCTCCTACAATGAGCAGTTCTTC.

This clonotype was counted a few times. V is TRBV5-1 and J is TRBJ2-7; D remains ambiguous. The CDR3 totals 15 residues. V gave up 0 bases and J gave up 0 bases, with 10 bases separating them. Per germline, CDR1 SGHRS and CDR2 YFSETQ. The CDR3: CASSLVPVSSYEQYF. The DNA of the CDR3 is TGCGCCAGCAGCTTGGTTCCGGTAAGCTCCTACGAGCAGTACTTC.

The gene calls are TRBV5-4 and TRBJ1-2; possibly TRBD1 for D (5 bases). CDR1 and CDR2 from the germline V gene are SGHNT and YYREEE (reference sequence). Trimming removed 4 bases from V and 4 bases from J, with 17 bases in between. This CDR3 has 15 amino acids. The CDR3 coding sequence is TGTGCCAGCAGCCCGACCTCAGGGATAGGCTATGGCTACACCTTC. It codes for CASSPTSGIGYGYTF.

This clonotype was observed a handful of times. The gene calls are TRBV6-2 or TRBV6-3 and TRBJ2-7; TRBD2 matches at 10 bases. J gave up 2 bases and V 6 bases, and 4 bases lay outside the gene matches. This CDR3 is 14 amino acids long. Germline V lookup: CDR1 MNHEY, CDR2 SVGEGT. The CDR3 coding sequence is TGTGCCAGCAGAGTAGCGGGGGGTACCTACGAGCAGTACTTC. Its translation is CASRVAGGTYEQYF.

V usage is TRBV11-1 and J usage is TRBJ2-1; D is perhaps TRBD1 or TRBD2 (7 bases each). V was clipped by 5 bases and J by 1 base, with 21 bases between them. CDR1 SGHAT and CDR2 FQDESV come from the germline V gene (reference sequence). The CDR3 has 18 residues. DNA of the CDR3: TGTGCCAGCAGCCCGCCCCGGGGAGGGGGCGCGTCCTACAATGAGCAGTTCTTC. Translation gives CASSPPRGGGASYNEQFF.

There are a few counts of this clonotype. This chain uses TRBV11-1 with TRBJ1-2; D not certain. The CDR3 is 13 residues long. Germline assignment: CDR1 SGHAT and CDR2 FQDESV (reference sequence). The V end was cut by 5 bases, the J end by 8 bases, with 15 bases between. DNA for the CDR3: TGTGCCAGCAGCCCAGGACCGACGGAAGGCTACACCTTC. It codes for CASSPGPTEGYTF.

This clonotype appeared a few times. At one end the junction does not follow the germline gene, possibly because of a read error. CDR3 sequence reads: CASSHDRRTSEKLFF. The CDR3 DNA reads as TGTGCCAGCAGCCATGACAGGCGAACTAGTGAAAAACTGTTTTTT. The V and J genes are TRBV4-2 and TRBJ1-4; D might be TRBD1 (6 bases). CDR1 is LGHNA, CDR2 YNFKEQ, per germline. The CDR3 loop spans 15 amino acids.

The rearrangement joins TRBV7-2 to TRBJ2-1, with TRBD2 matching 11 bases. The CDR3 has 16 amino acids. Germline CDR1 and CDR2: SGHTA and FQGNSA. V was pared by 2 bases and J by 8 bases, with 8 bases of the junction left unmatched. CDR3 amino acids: CASSLRPASGGYEQFF. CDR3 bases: TGTGCCAGCAGCTTAAGGCCCGCTAGCGGGGGGTATGAGCAGTTCTTC.

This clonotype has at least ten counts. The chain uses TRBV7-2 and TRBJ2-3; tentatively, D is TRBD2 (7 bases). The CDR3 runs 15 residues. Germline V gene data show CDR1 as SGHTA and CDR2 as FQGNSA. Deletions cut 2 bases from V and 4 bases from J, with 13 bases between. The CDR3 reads CASSLPSGTSDTQYF. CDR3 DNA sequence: TGTGCCAGCAGCTTACCCAGCGGGACATCAGATACGCAGTATTTT.